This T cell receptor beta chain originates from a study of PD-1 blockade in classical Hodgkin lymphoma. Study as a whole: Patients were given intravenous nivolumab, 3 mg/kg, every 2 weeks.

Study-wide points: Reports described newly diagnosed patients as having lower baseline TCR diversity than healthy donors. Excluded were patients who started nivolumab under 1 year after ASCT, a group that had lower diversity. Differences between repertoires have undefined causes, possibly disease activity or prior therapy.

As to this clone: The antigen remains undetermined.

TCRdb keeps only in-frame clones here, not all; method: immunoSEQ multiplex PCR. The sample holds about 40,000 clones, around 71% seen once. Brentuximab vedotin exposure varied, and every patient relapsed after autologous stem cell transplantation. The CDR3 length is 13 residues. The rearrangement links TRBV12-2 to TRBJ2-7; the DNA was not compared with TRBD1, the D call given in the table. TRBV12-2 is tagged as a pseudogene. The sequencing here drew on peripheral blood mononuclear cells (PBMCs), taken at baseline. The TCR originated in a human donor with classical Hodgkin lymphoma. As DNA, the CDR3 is TGTGCAAGTCGACCAGACAGGCGGTGGGAGCAGTACTTC. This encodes CASRPDRRWEQYF.